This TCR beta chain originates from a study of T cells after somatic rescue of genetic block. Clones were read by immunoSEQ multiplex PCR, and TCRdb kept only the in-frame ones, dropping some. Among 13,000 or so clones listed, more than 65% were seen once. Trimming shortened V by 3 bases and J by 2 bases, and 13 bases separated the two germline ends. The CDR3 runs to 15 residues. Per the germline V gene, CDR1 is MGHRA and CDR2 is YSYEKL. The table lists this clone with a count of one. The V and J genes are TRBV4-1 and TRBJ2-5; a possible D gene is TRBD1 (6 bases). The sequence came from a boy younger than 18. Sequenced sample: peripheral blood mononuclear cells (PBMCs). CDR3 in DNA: TGCGCCAGCAGCCAGGACAGTGGCGGTCAAGAGACCCAGTACTTC. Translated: CASSQDSGGQETQYF.